Listed below are T cell receptor beta chains from one sample, sequenced in a study of beta chain features in type 1 diabetes. Libraries were prepared by immunoSEQ multiplex PCR; TCRdb keeps only in-frame clonotypes and omits some of them. The repertoire holds about 620,000 clones, with about 14% as singletons. Input material: naive CD4+ T cells from blood. The receptors stem from a man between 18 and 35 years old in good health. CDR3s include the opening cysteine and the closing phenylalanine or tryptophan. D genes are given only for firm matches. A row's size may be missing; if present it is once, few, many or a size class.

v_call	j_call	clone_size	d_call	cdr3_nt	cdr3_aa
TRBV19	TRBJ2-7	few	NA	TGTGCCAGTAGTATCGGCGGGTTTTCCTACGAGCAGTACTTC	CASSIGGFSYEQYF
TRBV5-1	TRBJ2-6	NA	NA	TGCGCCAGCAGCTTGGTGACAGGACTCTCTGGGGCCAACGTCCTGACTTTC	CASSLVTGLSGANVLTF
TRBV30	TRBJ1-5	NA	NA	TGTGCCACCGCAAGGGGTGGGCAGCCCCAGCATTTT	CATARGGQPQHF
TRBV6-1	TRBJ2-2	NA	NA	TGTGCCATAAAAGAGGGGAGCACCGGGGAGCTGTTTTTT	CAIKEGSTGELFF
TRBV6-5	TRBJ2-7	NA	NA	TGTGCCAGCAGTGAGTCGACCCAGCACTACGAGCAGTACTTC	CASSESTQHYEQYF
TRBV7-2	TRBJ2-3	NA	TRBD1	TGTGCCAGCAGCGCGGACAGGGGCACAGATACGCAGTATTTT	CASSADRGTDTQYF
TRBV4-2	TRBJ1-1	once	NA	TGTGCCAGCAGCCAGGACCTTGCAGGGAGTACTGAAGCTTTCTTT	CASSQDLAGSTEAFF
TRBV4-2	TRBJ2-7	few	TRBD2	TGTGCCAGCAGCCAAGGACTAGCGGGGTTGTCCTACGAGCAGTACTTC	CASSQGLAGLSYEQYF
TRBV28	TRBJ2-6	few	TRBD1	TGTGCCAGCAGGGAGGGACAGGCTGGGGCCAACGTCCTGACTTTC	CASREGQAGANVLTF
TRBV5-1	TRBJ1-4	NA	TRBD1	TGCGCCAGCAGCGGACAGGGCGTCGGCCTTAATGAAAAACTGTTTTTT	CASSGQGVGLNEKLFF
TRBV14	TRBJ2-5	NA	TRBD2	TGTGCCAGCAGCCACCGTCCATCGCGGGGGTACCAAGAGACCCAGTACTTC	CASSHRPSRGYQETQYF
TRBV5-1	TRBJ1-2	NA	TRBD1	TGCGCCAGCAGCTTGAGGGGGCCGAGCCTTGGCTACACCTTC	CASSLRGPSLGYTF
TRBV2	TRBJ2-2	few	TRBD1	TGTGCCAGCAAAGGGGGGACAGGGAACACCGGGGAGCTGTTTTTT	CASKGGTGNTGELFF
TRBV9	TRBJ2-3	NA	NA	TGTGCCAGCAGGCCCGACTACTTAAGCACAGATACGCAGTATTTT	CASRPDYLSTDTQYF
TRBV7-9	TRBJ2-7	NA	NA	TGTGCCAGCAGCTTAGCTGGTTCTGTAAGATCCTACGAGCAGTACTTC	CASSLAGSVRSYEQYF
TRBV5-6	TRBJ1-5	few	TRBD1	TGTGCCAGCAGCACAGGGGGCGAACAGCCCCAGCATTTT	CASSTGGEQPQHF
TRBV30	TRBJ1-6	NA	TRBD1	TGTGCCTGGAGTGTACGGGGACAGATTTATAATTCACCCCTCCACTTT	CAWSVRGQIYNSPLHF
TRBV7-2	TRBJ2-2	NA	TRBD1	TGTGCCAGCAGCCGTCTGACAGGGTTCACCGGGGAGCTGTTTTTT	CASSRLTGFTGELFF
TRBV28	TRBJ2-3	few	TRBD2	TGTGCCAGCAGTTCCTCTCGCGGGGGGGCAGCAGATACGCAGTATTTT	CASSSSRGGAADTQYF
TRBV19	TRBJ2-1	NA	NA	TGTGCCAGTACCCCCATAGGGTCACTAGTTTCTAGAAGCGGTGAGCAGTTCTTC	CASTPIGSLVSRSGEQFF
TRBV9	TRBJ1-1	NA	NA	TGTGCCAGCAGTATAGACAGGAACACTGAAGCTTTCTTT	CASSIDRNTEAFF
TRBV7-3	TRBJ2-1	few	TRBD2	TGTGCCAGCAGCTTAAGATTAGCGGGAGTCGGTAATGAGCAGTTCTTC	CASSLRLAGVGNEQFF
TRBV27	TRBJ2-7	NA	TRBD1	TGTGCCAGCAGTTTCAGGGGGCGCGGATCCTACGAGCAGTACTTC	CASSFRGRGSYEQYF
TRBV7-3	TRBJ2-3	few	NA	TGTGCCAGCAGCTCCCAGGACAGCCCGGTAGATACGCAGTATTTT	CASSSQDSPVDTQYF
TRBV7-9	TRBJ2-3	NA	NA	TGTGCCAGCAGCATACCTCGGGTGCTCAGTAACGCAGATACGCAGTATTTT	CASSIPRVLSNADTQYF
TRBV18	TRBJ2-7	NA	TRBD1	TGTGCCAGCTCACCAACACAGGGGTTATCCTACGAGCAGTACTTC	CASSPTQGLSYEQYF
TRBV9	TRBJ1-3	NA	TRBD1	TGTGCCAGCAGCGTAGCCCTGGGACAGAACTCTGGAAACACCATATATTTT	CASSVALGQNSGNTIYF
TRBV28	TRBJ2-7	few	TRBD2	TGTGCCAGCGGCATAGTAGCGGGATCCCACGAGCAGTACTTC	CASGIVAGSHEQYF
TRBV5-1	TRBJ2-1	few	NA	TGCGCCAGCAGCTTGGATAGCGGTACTTCCAATGAGCAGTTCTTC	CASSLDSGTSNEQFF
TRBV30	TRBJ1-2	few	NA	TGTGCCTGGAGTCTTCCCCGTGGAGGGACTTGGGGCTACACCTTC	CAWSLPRGGTWGYTF
TRBV19	TRBJ1-1	NA	NA	TGTGCCAGTAGTTTTCTGCGGACTGAAGCTTTCTTT	CASSFLRTEAFF
TRBV30	TRBJ1-2	few	TRBD1	TGTGCCTGGAGGTTACAGGGGGCCGCCTATGGCTACACCTTC	CAWRLQGAAYGYTF
TRBV7-2	TRBJ2-2	NA	TRBD1	TGTGCCAGCAGCTTAGACTCCGGACAGGGGTTCGGGGAGCTGTTTTTT	CASSLDSGQGFGELFF
TRBV7-2	TRBJ2-7	NA	NA	TGTGCCAGCTCCAAAGGGTTGTACGAGCAGTACTTC	CASSKGLYEQYF
TRBV25-1	TRBJ2-3	NA	NA	TGTGCCAGCAGTTCCGACAGACTGAGCACAGATACGCAGTATTTT	CASSSDRLSTDTQYF
TRBV5-1	TRBJ2-2	NA	NA	TGCGCCAGCAGCCCACGATCATGGGATACCGGGGAGCTGTTTTTT	CASSPRSWDTGELFF
TRBV7-8	TRBJ2-5	few	NA	TGTGCCAGCAGCCGGGGCGGGGAGACCCAGTACTTC	CASSRGGETQYF
TRBV9	TRBJ2-4	NA	NA	TGTGCCAGCAGCGCTAGGGGAGCCAAAAACATTCAGTACTTC	CASSARGAKNIQYF
TRBV29-1	TRBJ2-7	few	NA	TGCAGCGTTGAGGGACACCTCTCCTACGAGCAGTACTTC	CSVEGHLSYEQYF
TRBV4-2	TRBJ2-7	few	TRBD2	TGTGCCAGCAGCCAAGCCGTAGGGCGGGGGGGCACGCGGGAGCAGTACTTC	CASSQAVGRGGTREQYF
TRBV7-8	TRBJ2-1	NA	TRBD2	TGTGCCAGCAGCTTAAGGCTAGCGGACCTATACAATGAGCAGTTCTTC	CASSLRLADLYNEQFF
TRBV11-1	TRBJ1-2	NA	NA	TGTGCCAGCAGCCCACGGACAGCCTCCCCGTATGGCTACACCTTC	CASSPRTASPYGYTF
TRBV21-1	TRBJ2-3	NA	NA	TGTGCCAGCAGCAATTGGACGGCACCTAGCACAGATACGCAGTATTTT	CASSNWTAPSTDTQYF
TRBV5-1	TRBJ1-1	few	NA	TGCGCCAGCAGCCCCGTGGCAGGTGGAAGCACTGAAGCTTTCTTT	CASSPVAGGSTEAFF
TRBV7-2	TRBJ1-1	NA	NA	TGTGCCAGCAGCTTAGAGGTCAGGGGTCACACTGAAGCTTTCTTT	CASSLEVRGHTEAFF
TRBV25-1	TRBJ1-5	NA	TRBD1	TGTGCCAGCAGTGGACAGGGGAATTCCTATAGCAATCAGCCCCAGCATTTT	CASSGQGNSYSNQPQHF
TRBV9	TRBJ2-6	NA	TRBD2	TGTGCCAGCATGGGAGGGCACTCCTTCTCTGGGGCCAACGTCCTGACTTTC	CASMGGHSFSGANVLTF
TRBV2	TRBJ2-7	NA	NA	TGTGCCAGCAGTGTATTACAGGGAACCGAGCAGTACTTC	CASSVLQGTEQYF
TRBV6-5	TRBJ2-4	once	NA	TGTGCCAGCAGACTCTCTAGGACGGAAAACATTCAGTACTTC	CASRLSRTENIQYF
TRBV29-1	TRBJ2-7	NA	NA	TGCAGCGTTGGGGGAGGTAGATCCTACGAGCAGTACTTC	CSVGGGRSYEQYF